This TCR beta chain was captured by sequencing in a study of cytomegalovirus exposure and HLA in healthy donors (dated by TCRdb to about 2017). For the study in its entirety: A later analysis indicated that the roughly 120 validation repertoires were generated on the platform also employed for the roughly 650 repertoires of the first cohort. The aim of the study was to test whether cataloging public T cell receptors could identify signatures of past pathogen exposure. In addition to the first cohort of 650 to 800 subjects, a separate validation cohort of about 120 different subjects was used. High-throughput TCR immunosequencing, statistical association of individual TCRs with disease status, and machine learning were combined to predict cytomegalovirus infection status.

The library was obtained by the immunoSEQ multiplex PCR assay. In the paper's pipeline: To diagnose cytomegalovirus status from the catalog of TCR beta chain sequences, a statistical classification framework was built. TCRdb retrieved this table from immuneACCESS and kept in-frame rearrangements only. Not all clones are present; in checked studies, unresolved V genes account for under half, and no reason is known for the remainder. V and J calls and clone size are copied from that table; D and trimming were computed from the DNA. Within this sample are under 250,000 clones, with about nine tenths of them counted one time only. The top ten clones comprise 2% to 2.5% of the sample. V gives up 0 bases and J gives up 4 bases, and the segment between their germline ends measures 7 bases. Measured from the cysteine to the phenylalanine, the CDR3 is 14 residues long. Of the read, only the CDR3 DNA is kept; its 42 bases are in frame from base 1. CDR1 and CDR2 were assigned from the germline V gene as SGDLS and YYNGEE.

Points the paper makes about the study in general: Most TCR sequences were seen in very few donors, while some public TCRs were found in many individuals. In both the original and validation cohorts, the classifier was reported to diagnose cytomegalovirus status with high specificity and sensitivity. According to the authors, the approach could potentially be generalized to other disease states and immunological phenotypes. In the study, 150 to 200 TCR beta chains were listed as associated with cytomegalovirus. A later analysis had no HLA typing for the validation cohort, so co-occurrence there was scored across all 110 or so repertoires. A few of the identified cytomegalovirus-associated TCR beta chains were confirmed in vitro to be specific for cytomegalovirus antigens. A later analysis found that TCRs clustered in the first cohort also tended to co-occur in the roughly 120 validation repertoires, with approximately 95% of cluster scores above 0.

As to this clone: Its antigen is not yet known. No base-level quality is on record; no much larger clone is a single base apart.

Separate from the approximately 670-subject first cohort, the validation cohort of around 130 subjects was the group to which the donors belonged. This sequence was found in a woman aged 18 to 35 in good health and CMV-seropositive. What was sequenced was PBMCs. Rearrangement joined TRBV9 to TRBJ1-4, with the identity of the D gene unclear. The CDR3 protein sequence reads: CASSVDRFNEKLFF. The DNA sequence reads TGTGCCAGCAGCGTAGATAGATTTAATGAAAAACTGTTTTTT. The reference TRBV9 and TRBJ1-4 proteins fill in what lies around the CDR3, so the full variable domain reads DSGVTQTPKHLITATGQRVTLRCSPRSGDLSVYWYQQSLDQGLQFLIQYYNGEERAKGNILERFSAQQFPDLHSELNLSSLELGDSALYFCASSVDRFNEKLFFGSGTQLSVL.